Listed below are T cell receptor beta chains from one sample, sequenced in a study of cytomegalovirus exposure and HLA in healthy donors. Generated by immunoSEQ multiplex PCR, the TCRdb table keeps only in-frame clones and is missing some. This sample's table has more than 110,000 clones. Material: PBMCs. The receptors originated from a man aged 35 to 55 in good health and CMV-seronegative. Each CDR3 is given with its conserved first and last residue. Each record gives: D gene, V gene, J gene, CDR3 protein, CDR3 DNA. The D gene is left open where the match is weak.

TRBD1	TRBV5-1	TRBJ1-2	CASSADRVGYTF	TGCGCCAGCAGCGCGGACAGGGTAGGCTACACCTTC
NA	TRBV2	TRBJ2-7	CASAIRHSSYEQYF	TGTGCCAGCGCCATCAGGCACAGCTCCTACGAGCAGTACTTC
NA	TRBV5-6	TRBJ1-5	CASSLRDQPQHF	TGTGCCAGCAGCTTGCGGGATCAGCCCCAGCATTTT
TRBD1	TRBV5-4	TRBJ1-1	CASMGQQNTEAFF	TGTGCCAGCATGGGACAGCAGAACACTGAAGCTTTCTTT
TRBD2	TRBV15	TRBJ2-1	CATSRRLAGEGANEQFF	TGTGCCACCAGCAGGCGACTAGCGGGGGAAGGGGCCAATGAGCAGTTCTTC
NA	TRBV6-1	TRBJ1-3	CASSEPRSSGNTIYF	TGTGCCAGCAGTGAGCCCCGTAGCTCTGGAAACACCATATATTTT
NA	TRBV29-1	TRBJ2-1	CSSDSYNEQFF	TGCAGCTCAGACAGCTACAATGAGCAGTTCTTC
TRBD1	TRBV6-5	TRBJ1-2	CASSFGQGANFYGYTF	TGTGCCAGCAGTTTCGGACAGGGGGCCAACTTTTATGGCTACACCTTC
NA	TRBV7-2	TRBJ1-3	CASRAPGNTIYF	TGTGCCAGCAGAGCCCCAGGGAACACCATATATTTT
TRBD1	TRBV9	TRBJ1-1	CASSVGVFDRGLGEAFF	TGTGCCAGCAGCGTAGGTGTTTTCGACAGGGGGCTAGGTGAAGCTTTCTTT
NA	TRBV27	TRBJ1-1	CASTSLGQRTEAFF	TGTGCCAGCACCTCCCTGGGGCAGAGGACTGAAGCTTTCTTT
TRBD1	TRBV7-9	TRBJ1-2	CASSLAGTGGENYGYTF	TGTGCCAGCAGCTTAGCCGGGACAGGGGGCGAGAACTATGGCTACACCTTC
NA	TRBV6-5	TRBJ1-5	CASRGWGDNQPQHF	TGTGCCAGCCGTGGTTGGGGGGACAATCAGCCCCAGCATTTT
NA	TRBV4-3	TRBJ2-3	CASSQDTLGTQYF	TGCGCCAGCAGCCAAGACACGCTAGGTACGCAGTATTTT
TRBD1	TRBV4-1	TRBJ2-7	CASSQPGQGSYEQYF	TGCGCCAGCAGCCAACCGGGACAGGGATCCTACGAGCAGTACTTC
TRBD2	TRBV29-1	TRBJ2-3	CSASSGRADTQYF	TGCAGCGCTTCGAGCGGGAGGGCAGATACGCAGTATTTT
NA	TRBV4-1	TRBJ1-6	CASSRPGQLDNSPLHF	TGCGCCAGCAGCCGACCGGGACAACTAGATAATTCACCCCTCCACTTT
NA	TRBV4-1	TRBJ1-5	CASSQDITSWRPQHF	TGCGCCAGCAGCCAAGATATTACTAGTTGGCGGCCCCAGCATTTT
NA	TRBV7-3	TRBJ2-7	CASSPWPGPYEQYF	TGTGCCAGCAGCCCGTGGCCAGGCCCCTACGAGCAGTACTTC
TRBD2	TRBV4-1	TRBJ2-5	CASSQDSLAGRETQYF	TGCGCCAGCAGCCAAGATAGCCTAGCGGGAAGAGAGACCCAGTACTTC
NA	TRBV6-5	TRBJ1-6	CASSLTGDSPLHF	TGTGCCAGCAGTCTGACTGGAGATTCACCCCTCCACTTT
TRBD2	TRBV5-1	TRBJ2-3	CASSLEGGHVDTQYF	TGCGCCAGCAGCTTGGAGGGAGGGCATGTCGATACGCAGTATTTT